These T cell receptor beta chains were read from a single sample in a study of somatic mutations in cytotoxic T cells in rheumatoid arthritis. Clones were sequenced by immunoSEQ multiplex PCR, and TCRdb holds only the in-frame ones, with some missing. Of 9,500 to 15,000 clones detected, less than 90% appear once; the ten largest clones hold 13% to 15%. Sequencing was done on a sample of CD8+ T cells sorted from blood. The receptors were sampled from a woman in her sixties or seventies in good health. The CDR3 runs from the conserved cysteine through the conserved F or W. A D gene is named only where the DNA matches it firmly. The listing skips clone size in some rows; elsewhere it reads once, few, many or a size class.

cdr3_length | j_call | v_call | clone_size | d_call | cdr3_nt | cdr3_aa
13 | TRBJ2-2 | TRBV27 | few | TRBD1 | TGTGCCAGCGGGGGACAGGATTGGGGGGAGCTGTTTTTT | CASGGQDWGELFF
18 | TRBJ2-1 | TRBV28 | . | . | TGTGCCAGCAGTTTCTCTCCCCGACAGGAGAGCTCCTACAATGAGCAGTTCTTC | CASSFSPRQESSYNEQFF
16 | TRBJ1-5 | TRBV4-1 | . | . | TGCGCCAGCAGCCAAGATGCGCAGGGCGGTAATCAGCCCCAGCATTTT | CASSQDAQGGNQPQHF
17 | TRBJ2-3 | TRBV28 | . | TRBD2 | TGTGCCAGCAGTCCCCTTGGCCGGGACTATACTCCCCATACGCAGTATTTT | CASSPLGRDYTPHTQYF
15 | TRBJ2-2 | TRBV19 | . | . | TGTGCCAGTAGTATCGGGGGACTTAATACCGGGGAGCTGTTTTTT | CASSIGGLNTGELFF
15 | TRBJ2-3 | TRBV7-3 | . | . | TGTGCCAGCAGCTTAGCGGGGACCAGCACAGATACGCAGTATTTT | CASSLAGTSTDTQYF
17 | TRBJ2-2 | TRBV9 | once | TRBD1 | TGTGCCAGCAGCGTAACAGGGGGCGCGCGATTGGGCGGGGAGCTGTTTTTT | CASSVTGGARLGGELFF
13 | TRBJ2-5 | TRBV29-1 | few | . | TGCAGCGTTGAACCCAGGGGAACGGAGACCCAGTACTTC | CSVEPRGTETQYF
16 | TRBJ2-1 | TRBV7-9 | . | . | TGTGCCAGCAGTTTCGTAGAAGCCGAGCCCCCCAATGAGCAGTTCTTC | CASSFVEAEPPNEQFF
14 | TRBJ2-2 | TRBV11-2 | . | . | TGTGCCAGCAGCTTAGATACAAACACCGGGGAGCTGTTTTTT | CASSLDTNTGELFF
15 | TRBJ1-4 | TRBV27 | . | TRBD1 | TGTGCCAGCAGTTTATTCGAGGGGGCGGGGGAAAAACTGTTTTTT | CASSLFEGAGEKLFF
14 | TRBJ2-7 | TRBV6-5 | . | . | TGTGCCAGCAGTCCCCATGGGGGGTATAACGAGCAGTACTTC | CASSPHGGYNEQYF
12 | TRBJ2-3 | TRBV10-3 | once | . | TGTGCCATTGCGGACAGTTCAGATACGCAGTATTTT | CAIADSSDTQYF
14 | TRBJ1-6 | TRBV6-6 | . | . | TGTGCCAGCAGTTACTCGGGCACTGCTGGATCCCTCCACTTT | CASSYSGTAGSLHF
13 | TRBJ1-1 | TRBV18 | . | . | TGTGCCAGCTCACCACCCTTTGACACTGAAGCTTTCTTT | CASSPPFDTEAFF
18 | TRBJ2-2 | TRBV2 | . | TRBD2 | TGTGCCAGCAGTGAAGGTCTAGCGGGGGGGAGAGGCACCGGGGAGCTGTTTTTT | CASSEGLAGGRGTGELFF
15 | TRBJ2-5 | TRBV6-5 | . | TRBD1 | TGTGCCAGCAGCGAACAGGGGGCGCCCGGGGAGACCCAGTACTTC | CASSEQGAPGETQYF
15 | TRBJ2-7 | TRBV5-1 | . | . | TGCGCCAGCAGCGCCACCGACTTTGGGAGCTACGAGCAGTACTTC | CASSATDFGSYEQYF
16 | TRBJ1-2 | TRBV19 | . | TRBD1 | TGTGCCAGTAGTACCGAAGACAGGGGGCGAAACTATGGCTACACCTTC | CASSTEDRGRNYGYTF
14 | TRBJ2-7 | TRBV2 | . | TRBD1 | TGTGCCAGCACCCGACAGGGGTCCCCTTACGAGCAGTACTTC | CASTRQGSPYEQYF
14 | TRBJ1-2 | TRBV28 | . | . | TGTGCCAGCAGACCTCTCGGACAGAACTATGGCTACACCTTC | CASRPLGQNYGYTF
15 | TRBJ2-6 | TRBV6-4 | . | . | TGTGCCAGCAGTGGCGACAGCTCTGGGGCCAACGTCCTGACTTTC | CASSGDSSGANVLTF
10 | TRBJ2-3 | TRBV9 | . | . | TGTGCCAGCAGCCCGGATACGCAGTATTTT | CASSPDTQYF
17 | TRBJ1-5 | TRBV21-1 | . | . | TGTGCCAGCAGCAAAAAAGGTGCCAGGGTTCTTCATCAGCCCCAGCATTTT | CASSKKGARVLHQPQHF
16 | TRBJ2-3 | TRBV4-1 | . | . | TGCGCCAGCAGCCATTCCACAGGCCCTAGCACAGATACGCAGTATTTT | CASSHSTGPSTDTQYF
15 | TRBJ2-2 | TRBV27 | . | . | TGTGCCAGCAGTTTATCGTCCGGGTTCACCGGGGAGCTGTTTTTT | CASSLSSGFTGELFF
15 | TRBJ2-2 | TRBV5-6 | once | . | TGTGCCAGCAGCTTCGTCCGGTCAGGCACCGGGGAGCTGTTTTTT | CASSFVRSGTGELFF
15 | TRBJ2-7 | TRBV9 | . | TRBD2 | TGTGCCAGCAGCGTAGGCGGGGGGCTCCCCTACGAGCAGTACTTC | CASSVGGGLPYEQYF
18 | TRBJ2-1 | TRBV7-3 | . | TRBD2 | TGTGCCAGCAGCTTAACCCGGAGGCTAGCGGGAGAGTACAATGAGCAGTTCTTC | CASSLTRRLAGEYNEQFF
16 | TRBJ1-2 | TRBV28 | . | TRBD1 | TGTGCCAGCACCCTAACAGGGGGCCAAGCTAACTATGGCTACACCTTC | CASTLTGGQANYGYTF
15 | TRBJ2-3 | TRBV14 | . | . | TGTGCCAGCAGTCATTCCGGGTTTCGCACAGATACGCAGTATTTT | CASSHSGFRTDTQYF
14 | TRBJ2-7 | TRBV7-9 | . | . | TGTGCCAGCAGCCCGCCGACACCGCCTTGGGAGCAGTACTTC | CASSPPTPPWEQYF
15 | TRBJ2-3 | TRBV10-3 | . | TRBD1 | TGTGCCATCAGCCAATCCGGGACAGGGGAGGATACGCAGTATTTT | CAISQSGTGEDTQYF
15 | TRBJ2-6 | TRBV7-9 | . | TRBD1 | TGTGCCAGCAGCCAGACAGGGTTCGGGGCCAACGTCCTGACTTTC | CASSQTGFGANVLTF
14 | TRBJ1-1 | TRBV15 | few | . | TGTGCCACCAGCCTACCGGGTCTGAGCACTGAAGCTTTCTTT | CATSLPGLSTEAFF
14 | TRBJ1-5 | TRBV27 | once | . | TGTGCCAGCAGTCTAAGTCTGGGCAATCAGCCCCAGCATTTT | CASSLSLGNQPQHF
17 | TRBJ2-3 | TRBV2 | . | TRBD1 | TGTGCCAGCAGTGAAGCGCTCGGCAGGGGGCGTACAGATACGCAGTATTTT | CASSEALGRGRTDTQYF
14 | TRBJ2-5 | TRBV5-1 | . | TRBD1 | TGCGCCAGCAGTTTGGACAGGGGGGGAGAGACCCAGTACTTC | CASSLDRGGETQYF
15 | TRBJ2-1 | TRBV2 | once | . | . | CASILVGGLYNEQFF
16 | TRBJ2-2 | TRBV12-5 | once | . | TGTGCTAGTGGTTTGACTTCTACTACGAACACCGGGGAGCTGTTTTTT | CASGLTSTTNTGELFF
15 | TRBJ2-3 | TRBV9 | . | TRBD2 | TGTGCCAGCAGCGCAGCGGGAGTAGCGACAGATACGCAGTATTTT | CASSAAGVATDTQYF
15 | TRBJ2-3 | TRBV9 | once | TRBD2 | TGTGCCAGCAGCTCTGGGACTAGCTCTTGGGATACGCAGTATTTT | CASSSGTSSWDTQYF
15 | TRBJ2-3 | TRBV9 | . | TRBD1 | TGTGCCAGCAGCCACACCGGGACAGGTTATGATACGCAGTATTTT | CASSHTGTGYDTQYF
15 | TRBJ2-7 | TRBV5-1 | . | . | TGCGCCAGCAGCTTCGGCAGCGCAGTCTCCTACGAGCAGTACTTC | CASSFGSAVSYEQYF
16 | TRBJ2-3 | TRBV15 | . | . | TGTGCCACCAGCAGAGAAGGGGGGGCAGGGCCAGATACGCAGTATTTT | CATSREGGAGPDTQYF
15 | TRBJ2-2 | TRBV9 | . | . | TGTGCCAGCAGCGTAGATGGGGCCTTGTCCGGGGAGCTGTTTTTT | CASSVDGALSGELFF
13 | TRBJ1-1 | TRBV19 | . | TRBD1 | TGTGCCAGCCGGACAGGGGAGAACACTGAAGCTTTCTTT | CASRTGENTEAFF
14 | TRBJ1-3 | TRBV2 | . | . | TGTGCCAGCAGTGAGGCCTTCTCTGGAAACACCATATATTTT | CASSEAFSGNTIYF
15 | TRBJ2-7 | TRBV5-1 | . | TRBD1 | TGCGCCAGCAGCTTGGCCGCAGGGGGCCCCTACGAGCAGTACTTC | CASSLAAGGPYEQYF
15 | TRBJ1-1 | TRBV28 | few | . | TGTGCCAGCAGTCTATCGAACACGGGAATCACTGAAGCTTTCTTT | CASSLSNTGITEAFF
14 | TRBJ1-1 | TRBV7-8 | once | . | TGTGCCAGCAGCCCCACCCAGGGGAACACTGAAGCTTTCTTT | CASSPTQGNTEAFF
13 | TRBJ2-7 | TRBV5-1 | . | . | TGCGCCAGCAGCTTGGCCCCAGGTGACGAGCAGTACTTC | CASSLAPGDEQYF
15 | TRBJ2-5 | TRBV9 | . | TRBD1 | TGTGCCAGCAGCGGGGGACAGGGGGCCGGGGAGACCCAGTACTTC | CASSGGQGAGETQYF
15 | TRBJ1-6 | TRBV30 | . | TRBD1 | TGTGCCTGGAGTGTAAGACAGGGGGCAAATTCACCCCTCCACTTT | CAWSVRQGANSPLHF
12 | TRBJ2-2 | TRBV2 | . | TRBD1 | TGTGCCAGCAGGACAGGGGGCGGGGAGCTGTTTTTT | CASRTGGGELFF
15 | TRBJ2-5 | TRBV14 | . | TRBD2 | TGTGCCAGCAGCCAAGGAGCGGGGGGACCTGAGACCCAGTACTTC | CASSQGAGGPETQYF
14 | TRBJ1-6 | TRBV2 | . | TRBD1 | TGTGCCAGCAGTCCACAGGGGATTAATTCACCCCTCCACTTT | CASSPQGINSPLHF
16 | TRBJ2-3 | TRBV30 | . | . | TGTGCCTGGAACCCCGGGACAACGGTTACTACAGATACGCAGTATTTT | CAWNPGTTVTTDTQYF
19 | TRBJ2-5 | TRBV11-2 | . | TRBD2 | TGTGCCAGCAGCTTAGGAGGCCCAATAGCGGGGGGCGGTCAAGAGACCCAGTACTTC | CASSLGGPIAGGGQETQYF
13 | TRBJ2-3 | TRBV15 | . | . | TGTGCCACCAGCAGACTTTACACAGATACGCAGTATTTT | CATSRLYTDTQYF